This is a list of T cell receptor beta chains from one sample in a study of molecular identifiers for immune sequencing clone quantification. Via MiXCR, TCRdb re-called the PCR reads, giving one row per CDR3 protein. Here the sample spans tens of thousands of distinct CDR3 sequences, about 24% being singletons. The material sequenced was naive CD8+ T cells from blood, with Jurkat cell RNA spiked in. The origin of the receptors is a human donor in good health. Some libraries in this study had Jurkat cell RNA spiked in. The CDR3 runs from the conserved cysteine through the conserved F or W. D genes are given only for firm matches. Size values are once, few and many counts, or a class for expanded clones, and some rows have none.

D gene	clone size	V gene	CDR3 length	J gene	CDR3 DNA	CDR3 protein
TRBD2	many	TRBV14	15	TRBJ2-7	TGTGCCAGCAGCCTAGCTAGCGGGAGCGGCTCCGAGCAGTACTTC	CASSLASGSGSEQYF
.	many	TRBV6-5	13	TRBJ2-7	TGTGCCAGCAGTTACTCCTATAGCTACGAGCAGTACTTC	CASSYSYSYEQYF
.	many	TRBV27	18	TRBJ2-7	TGTGCCAGCAGTTTAAGGGGACCCCGGGGTGGATTTACCTACGAGCAGTACTTC	CASSLRGPRGGFTYEQYF
.	many	TRBV27	16	TRBJ2-3	TGTGCCAGCAGTTTAGTGGGGGTTTTACGCCCAGATACGCAGTATTTT	CASSLVGVLRPDTQYF
.	once	TRBV28	12	TRBJ1-1	TGTGCCAGCAGTGAGTCCCGCTCCGAAGCTTTCTTT	CASSESRSEAFF
TRBD2	many	TRBV20-1	15	TRBJ2-5	TGCAGTGCTAGAGAACTAGCGGGAGGGCAAGAGACCCAGTACTTC	CSARELAGGQETQYF
.	.	TRBV7-9	14	TRBJ2-7	TGTGCCAGCAGCTTAGGCAGGGGCTTCAACGAGCAGTACTTC	CASSLGRGFNEQYF
TRBD2	many	TRBV4-3	17	TRBJ2-3	TGCGCCAGCAGCCAAGATGGTGTTGCTAGCGGGGGGGATACGCAGTATTTT	CASSQDGVASGGDTQYF
TRBD2	.	TRBV29-1	15	TRBJ2-1	TGCAGCGTTGAAGGCTTGTTTGGGACTATCTATGAGCAGTTCTTC	CSVEGLFGTIYEQFF
TRBD2	.	TRBV11-3	16	TRBJ2-5	TGTGCCAGCAGCTTTTCGGCGGGGGATCCCCAAGAGACCCAGTACTTC	CASSFSAGDPQETQYF
.	many	TRBV7-7	11	TRBJ1-1	TGTGCCAACCCAGTGAGCACTGAAGCTTTCTTT	CANPVSTEAFF
TRBD1	.	TRBV12-3/TRBV12-4	15	TRBJ1-5	TGTGCCAGCAGCGCCGACAGGGGTCTCGGACAGCCCCAGCATTTT	CASSADRGLGQPQHF
TRBD2	many	TRBV10-3	17	TRBJ2-3	TGTGCCATCAGTCCCGTAGGGACTAGCTCAAGCACAGATACGCAGTATTTT	CAISPVGTSSSTDTQYF
TRBD1	many	TRBV7-9	16	TRBJ1-5	TGTGCCAGCAGCTTAGACGGGACAGGGGGCAATCAGCCCCAGCATTTT	CASSLDGTGGNQPQHF
TRBD1	.	TRBV2	15	TRBJ2-5	TGTGCCAGCAGCGAATGGGACAGCCCCCAAGAGGCCCAGTACTTC	CASSEWDSPQEAQYF
.	.	TRBV12-3/TRBV12-4	15	TRBJ2-3	TGTGCCAGCAGTTTAGGGTGGGCTGGCACGGATACGCAGTATTTT	CASSLGWAGTDTQYF
.	many	TRBV6-4	15	TRBJ2-2	TGTGCCAGCAGTGACGGTGGACACAACACCGGGGAGCTGTTTTTT	CASSDGGHNTGELFF
.	few	TRBV19	12	TRBJ1-1	TGTGCCAGTAGTATGAAGCAGGCCGAAGCTTTCTTT	CASSMKQAEAFF
.	many	TRBV5-6	15	TRBJ2-1	TGTGCCAGCACCATGAGTCCTCCAGCCTACAATGAGCAGTTCTTC	CASTMSPPAYNEQFF
.	many	TRBV20-1	16	TRBJ2-3	TGCAGTGCTAGAGATCCGGACCAATTCGACACAGATACGCAGTATTTT	CSARDPDQFDTDTQYF
.	once	TRBV28	11	TRBJ2-5	TGTACCGGCAGTCTGTGGGAGACCCAGTACTTC	CTGSLWETQYF
.	many	TRBV3-1	12	TRBJ1-1	TGTGCCAGCAGCCAAGTTCTGGGTGAAGCTTTCTTT	CASSQVLGEAFF
.	few	TRBV7-9	14	TRBJ2-7	TGTGCCAGCAGCTCCTCGGTTAGCTCCTACGAGCAGTACTTC	CASSSSVSSYEQYF
TRBD2	many	TRBV5-4	14	TRBJ2-1	TGTGCCAGCAGCTGGGCTAGCGGCTACAATGAGCAGTTCTTC	CASSWASGYNEQFF
.	.	TRBV29-1	11	TRBJ2-2	TGCAGCGTTCCCAAGGGCGGGGAGCTGTTTTTT	CSVPKGGELFF
.	many	TRBV15	14	TRBJ2-5	TGTGCCACCAGCAGCTTGGGCCTCCAAGAGACCCAGTACTTC	CATSSLGLQETQYF
TRBD1	many	TRBV30	15	TRBJ1-2	TGTGCCTGGAGTACACCCGGGACAGGGGTCTATGGCTACACCTTC	CAWSTPGTGVYGYTF
TRBD2	.	TRBV12-3/TRBV12-4	18	TRBJ2-4	TGTGCCAGCAATACCGGGACTCGCGGGCGGGGGGCCAAAAACATTCAGTACTTC	CASNTGTRGRGAKNIQYF
.	.	TRBV7-3	13	TRBJ1-2	TGTGCAAGCAGCGGTACAGCAAACTCCGACTACACCTTC	CASSGTANSDYTF
TRBD2	many	TRBV7-9	16	TRBJ2-3	TGTGCCAGCAGCTTAACTAGCGGGACTAGCACAGATACGCAGTATTTT	CASSLTSGTSTDTQYF
TRBD1	many	TRBV4-1	15	TRBJ1-5	TGCGCCAGCAGCCAAGCTGGGACAGGGTACCAGCCCCAGCATTTT	CASSQAGTGYQPQHF
.	.	TRBV30	14	TRBJ1-2	TGTGCCTGGAGTGGCAGGGTCGGAATAGATGGCTACACCTTC	CAWSGRVGIDGYTF
.	many	TRBV29-1	12	TRBJ1-1	TGCAGCGTTGACACAGAGTACACTGAAGCTTTCTTT	CSVDTEYTEAFF
.	many	TRBV19	13	TRBJ1-2	TGTGCCAGTAGTATCGGGCAATCCTATGGCTACACCTTC	CASSIGQSYGYTF
.	.	TRBV6-4	14	TRBJ2-7	TGTGCCAGCAGTGACCCGGGCGGGTATGGGGAGCAGTACTTC	CASSDPGGYGEQYF
.	many	TRBV30	11	TRBJ2-7	TGTGCCTGGAGTCTCTTGCAAGAGCAGTACTTC	CAWSLLQEQYF
.	.	TRBV4-1	11	TRBJ2-7	TGCGCCCGCCGCCCAGGGTACGAGCAGTACTTC	CARRPGYEQYF
TRBD2	many	TRBV12-5	17	TRBJ2-3	TGTGCTAGTGGTCCGGGACTAGCGGGGGGACTCACAGATACGCAGTATTTT	CASGPGLAGGLTDTQYF
.	many	TRBV13	15	TRBJ2-3	TGTGCCAGCAGCTTGGACGAAGCTAGCACAGATACGCAGTATTTT	CASSLDEASTDTQYF
.	.	TRBV20-1	15	TRBJ1-1	TGCAGTGCTAGGGGGTTCAGGGAATGGAACACTGAAGCTTTCTTT	CSARGFREWNTEAFF
.	.	TRBV27	16	TRBJ2-7	TGTGCCAGCAGTTTATACACCGGGCGAGGGGCGGGCGAGCAGTACTTC	CASSLYTGRGAGEQYF
TRBD1	many	TRBV29-1	14	TRBJ1-1	TGCAGCGTTGAGTGGGACAGTATGAACACTGAAGCTTTCTTT	CSVEWDSMNTEAFF
TRBD2	.	TRBV6-2/TRBV6-3	14	TRBJ2-1	TGTGCCACGGGGGGACTAGGTTTAGAAGGTGAGCAGTTCTTC	CATGGLGLEGEQFF
TRBD2	many	TRBV18	17	TRBJ2-3	TGTGCCAGCTCACCACCGCCCAGCGGGGGCCGCACAGATACGCAGTATTTT	CASSPPPSGGRTDTQYF
.	once	TRBV4-1	16	TRBJ1-5	TGCGCCAGCAGCCAGGGGGCGCGGGGAGACTATCAGCCCCAGCATTTT	CASSQGARGDYQPQHF
TRBD1	medium-sized	TRBV2	14	TRBJ2-3	TGTGCCAGCAGTTGGGACAGACGCACAGATACGCAGTATTTT	CASSWDRRTDTQYF
.	medium-sized	TRBV5-1	13	TRBJ2-3	TGCGCCAGCAGCTTGGTCCCCACAGATACGCAGTATTTT	CASSLVPTDTQYF
.	many	TRBV5-6	17	TRBJ2-1	TGTGCCAGCAGCTTTGGAGTGTTTCACGGTCCCTACAATGAGCAGTTCTTC	CASSFGVFHGPYNEQFF
.	few	TRBV7-9	12	TRBJ2-3	TGTGCCAGCACGATGGAATGGGATACGCAGTATTTT	CASTMEWDTQYF
TRBD1	.	TRBV4-3	16	TRBJ2-1	TGCGCCGGCAGCCCTTCCAGACAGGGTCTCAGCAATGAGCAGTTCTTC	CAGSPSRQGLSNEQFF
.	.	TRBV6-2/TRBV6-3	15	TRBJ2-2	TGTGCCAGCTGCATGGCGTCAGTTCTACAGTGGGAGCTGTTTTTT	CASCMASVLQWELFF
.	many	TRBV7-9	15	TRBJ2-7	TGTGCCAGCAGCTTTGGTGCGACGGGAGTACTCGAGCAGTACTTC	CASSFGATGVLEQYF
.	many	TRBV20-1	12	TRBJ2-7	TGCAGTGCTAGAGATCAGGGCTTCGATGCCTTCTTC	CSARDQGFDAFF
.	many	TRBV7-9	16	TRBJ2-7	TGTGCCAGCAGCTTAAACCCAGGGGCTAGCGGACTAGAGCAGTACTTC	CASSLNPGASGLEQYF